Below, 30 T cell receptor beta chains from the same sample are listed, as sequenced in a study of shared clonotypes between healthy human individuals. Generated by immunoSEQ multiplex PCR, the TCRdb table keeps only in-frame clones and is missing some. The sample lists approximately 2,200,000 clones, about 92% seen once, with 1.5% to 2% in the top ten. Cells designated naive CD8 were CD45RO-negative and were positively selected for CCR7, with terminally differentiated effector memory CD45RA+ cells excluded. The sequenced material came from naive CD8+ T cells from PBMCs. The receptors derive from a man between 18 and 35 years old in good health. Some clones in this sample may be carry-over from other donors' samples.

V gene TRBV5-1 combines with J gene TRBJ2-1; 8 positions agree with TRBD1. V dropped 1 base and J dropped 5; count of bases not matched to a gene: 8. CDR1 and CDR2 from the germline V gene are SGHRS and YFSETQ. The CDR3 consists of 16 residues. The CDR3 spells CASSLPRDRLDNEQFF. The CDR3 region has the DNA TGCGCCAGCAGCTTGCCCCGGGACAGGCTGGACAATGAGCAGTTCTTC.

The V and J genes are TRBV5-5 and TRBJ1-5; possible D gene TRBD1, 6 bases. The germline V gene has CDR1 SGHKS and CDR2 YYEKEE (reference sequence). Trimming pared 2 bases from V and 4 bases from J, leaving 13 bases between. The CDR3 covers 15 residues. CDR3 bases: TGTGCCAGCAGCTTATATACAGGGTTAAATCAGCCCCAGCATTTT. This sequence encodes CASSLYTGLNQPQHF. The full variable domain, with the rest looked up from reference TRBV5-5 and TRBJ1-5, is DAGVTQSPTHLIKTRGQQVTLRCSPISGHKSVSWYQQVLGQGPQFIFQYYEKEERGRGNFPDRFSARQFPNYSSELNVNALLLGDSALYLCASSLYTGLNQPQHFGDGTRLSIL.

The chain is built from TRBV28 and TRBJ2-7; D is perhaps TRBD1 (5 bases). V lost 3 bases, J lost 3 bases, and 15 bases lay in between. This CDR3 spans 15 amino acids. The germline gives CDR1 MDHEN, CDR2 SYDVKM. The CDR3: CASSFPGADGYEQYF. In nucleotides, the CDR3 is TGTGCCAGCAGTTTCCCTGGGGCGGATGGCTACGAGCAGTACTTC.

The chain recombines TRBV28 with TRBJ2-2; D not certain. The CDR3 is made up of 13 amino acids. CDR1 MDHEN and CDR2 SYDVKM come from the germline V gene. Trimming took off 3 bases at V and 5 bases at J, with 7 bases between the two ends. The CDR3 sequence is CASSFSYTGELFF. CDR3 in DNA: TGTGCCAGCAGTTTCTCCTATACCGGGGAGCTGTTTTTT.

The chain carries TRBV13 and TRBJ1-2; tentatively, D is TRBD1 (6 bases). CDR1 and CDR2 from the germline V gene are PRHDT and FYEKMQ (reference sequence). V lost 5 bases to trimming and J lost 6 bases, with 13 bases between them. This CDR3 is built from 13 residues. CDR3 in amino acids: CASSPGTIHGYTF. In nucleotides, the CDR3 is TGTGCCAGCAGCCCAGGGACAATCCATGGCTACACCTTC.

Notes on this clone: The same CDR3 is also encoded by other DNA sequences in this sample. The rearrangement links TRBV27 to TRBJ1-5, with D perhaps TRBD1 (5 bases). Germline values: CDR1 MNHEY, CDR2 SMNVEV (reference sequence). The CDR3 sequence is 14 residues long. The ends were cut back, 2 bases at V and 4 bases at J, with 9 bases in the middle. The CDR3 protein is CASSLIRDNQPQHF. CDR3 nucleotide sequence: TGTGCCAGCAGTTTAATCAGGGATAATCAGCCCCAGCATTTT.

This rearrangement joins TRBV2 to TRBJ2-3; the match to TRBD1 covers 7 bases. Germline CDR1 is SNHLY and CDR2 is FYNNEI. CDR3 length equals 16 residues. J lost 3 bases, V lost 1 base, and 7 bases had no gene match. The CDR3 coding sequence is TGTGCCAGCAGTGAAGTTCTCAGGGGGTCGACAGATACGCAGTATTTT. It specifies CASSEVLRGSTDTQYF.

The rearrangement uses TRBV5-6 and TRBJ2-5; tentatively, D is TRBD1 or TRBD2 (6 bases each). Per the germline V gene, CDR1 is SGHDT and CDR2 is YYEEEE. This CDR3 is built from 13 residues. Trimming pared 0 bases from V and 9 bases from J, leaving 12 bases between. CDR3 loop: CASSLARGAAQYF. The DNA of the CDR3 is TGTGCCAGCAGCTTGGCTAGGGGGGCGGCCCAGTACTTC. The full variable domain, rest sourced from reference TRBV5-6 and TRBJ2-5, is DAGVTQSPTHLIKTRGQQVTLRCSPKSGHDTVSWYQQALGQGPQFIFQYYEEEERQRGNFPDRFSGHQFPNYSSELNVNALLLGDSALYLCASSLARGAAQYFGPGTRLLVL.

Regarding this clone: Other DNA sequences in this specimen translate into the identical CDR3. The V call is TRBV6-5, the J call TRBJ2-7; D gene ambiguous. Per germline, CDR1 MNHEY and CDR2 SVGAGI. The CDR3 has 12 amino acids. The V end was cut by 0 bases, the J end by 6 bases, with 6 bases between. CDR3 sequence reads: CASSYSGLEQYF. CDR3 DNA sequence: TGTGCCAGCAGTTACTCAGGGCTCGAGCAGTACTTC.

The V call is TRBV28, the J call TRBJ2-1; a weak D match, TRBD1 (6 bases). CDR1 and CDR2 (germline): MDHEN, SYDVKM. Deletions cut 6 bases from V and 13 bases from J, with 13 bases between. The CDR3 totals 11 residues. The CDR3 region has the DNA TGTGCCAGCAGCCACGGACAGTCTCAGTTCTTC. Amino acids: CASSHGQSQFF.

The chain employs TRBV7-6 and TRBJ2-7; 14 nucleotides match TRBD2. Germline CDR1 SGHVS, CDR2 FNYEAQ. The CDR3 consists of 16 residues. Unmatched junction bases numbered 7, after V lost 4 bases and J lost 5 bases. CDR3 coding DNA: TGTGCCAGCAGCTCCGGGACTAGCGGGAGAATGGACGAGCAGTACTTC. This sequence encodes CASSSGTSGRMDEQYF.

The chain employs TRBV27 and TRBJ2-7; the match to TRBD1 covers 7 bases. This CDR3 is built from 16 residues. Germline V gene sequence: CDR1 MNHEY, CDR2 SMNVEV (reference sequence). V lost 3 bases to trimming and J lost 3 bases; unmatched junction nucleotides: 11. The chain's CDR3 is CASSFTRDSLGYEQYF. CDR3 sequence (DNA): TGTGCCAGCAGTTTTACCCGGGACAGCTTAGGCTACGAGCAGTACTTC.

J is TRBJ1-1 and V is TRBV25-1; no firm D call. This CDR3 is 12 amino acids long. V lost 5 bases to trimming and J lost 4 bases, with 8 bases between them. CDR1 and CDR2 (germline): MGHDK, SYGVNS. The chain's CDR3 is CASSTEGTEAFF. CDR3 DNA: TGTGCCAGCAGTACGGAGGGCACTGAAGCTTTCTTT.

This chain links TRBV11-2 with TRBJ2-7, with unresolved D. V gave up 2 bases and J gave up 0 bases, with 5 bases separating them. The germline CDR1 and CDR2 sequences are SGHAT and FQNNGV. This CDR3 has 13 amino acids. The CDR3 bases are TGTGCCAGCAGCTTATTCACCTCCTACGAGCAGTACTTC. Amino acid sequence: CASSLFTSYEQYF.

This chain connects TRBV29-1 to TRBJ2-7; TRBD2 matches at 7 bases. Germline CDR1 and CDR2: SQVTM and ANQGSEA. The CDR3 totals 14 residues. Trimming at V came to 7 bases and at J to 0 bases, leaving 9 bases not matched to a gene. The CDR3: CSGGAGISSYEQYF. In DNA, the CDR3 is TGCAGCGGGGGAGCGGGAATAAGCTCCTACGAGCAGTACTTC.

The chain employs TRBV27 and TRBJ2-1, with TRBD2 matching over 12 bases. The V and J ends lost 10 bases and 8 bases, in that order; junction bases with no gene match: 18. Germline V gives CDR1 MNHEY, CDR2 SMNVEV (reference sequence). The CDR3 contains 17 residues. This CDR3 reads CATAPGTSGLGSDEQFF. The DNA of the CDR3 is TGTGCCACGGCACCCGGGACTAGCGGGTTGGGGAGCGATGAGCAGTTCTTC.

The V and J genes are TRBV5-1 and TRBJ1-1, with D possibly being TRBD1 (6 bases). Germline assignment: CDR1 SGHRS and CDR2 YFSETQ. V shed 3 bases and J shed 3 bases, with 24 bases lying between them. This CDR3 spans 18 amino acids. CDR3 in amino acids: CASSSEPTYRASHTEAFF. CDR3 DNA sequence: TGCGCCAGCAGCTCCGAACCAACTTACAGGGCATCGCACACTGAAGCTTTCTTT.

This clone occurred once. The genes are TRBV10-3 and TRBJ1-1, with 7 bases identical to TRBD1. The germline V gene has CDR1 ENHRY and CDR2 SYGVKD. Losses at the gene ends were 4 bases for V and 6 bases for J; bases not matched to a gene: 8. The CDR3 is 14 amino acids. The CDR3 protein is CAISATGVRAEAFF. The CDR3, as DNA: TGTGCCATCAGTGCCACAGGGGTAAGGGCTGAAGCTTTCTTT.

V usage is TRBV29-1 and J usage is TRBJ2-7, with 8 bases that match TRBD2. The CDR3 covers 18 residues. The V gene end was trimmed by 6 bases and the J gene end by 0 bases; junction bases not matched to a gene: 19. Germline-derived CDR1 and CDR2 are SQVTM and ANQGSEA. CDR3 DNA: TGCAGCGTGGGGGGAACTAGCGGTTCTACCAGGAGCTCCTACGAGCAGTACTTC. The encoded protein is CSVGGTSGSTRSSYEQYF.

The V gene is TRBV28, the J gene TRBJ2-6; tentative D call: TRBD1 (6 bases). The CDR3 has 18 residues. Germline lookup yields CDR1 MDHEN and CDR2 SYDVKM. Deletions cut 6 bases from V and 0 bases from J, with 18 bases between. The CDR3 region has the DNA TGTGCCAGCAGCGGCAGGACAGTAGCCGTCTCTGGGGCCAACGTCCTGACTTTC. It encodes CASSGRTVAVSGANVLTF.

As concerns this clone: This sample includes further DNA sequences coding for the same CDR3. This chain joins TRBV30 and TRBJ2-2; 7 nucleotides agree with TRBD1. Germline V lookup: CDR1 GTSNPN, CDR2 SVGIG (reference sequence). There are 13 residues in the CDR3. The junction had 1 base not matched to a gene; V was cut back by 0 bases and J by 6 bases. CDR3 residues: CAWSVGGPGELFF. DNA of the CDR3: TGTGCCTGGAGTGTAGGGGGCCCCGGGGAGCTGTTTTTT.

Concerning this clone: The sample has other DNA sequences that encode this CDR3 too. The V call is TRBV27, the J call TRBJ2-7, with 9 bases matching TRBD2. The CDR3 sequence is 15 residues long. The trim removed 6 bases at V and 0 bases at J, leaving 6 bases unmatched. Germline V lookup: CDR1 MNHEY, CDR2 SMNVEV (reference sequence). CDR3 nucleotide sequence: TGTGCCAGCAGCCTGACTAGCGGCATCTCCTACGAGCAGTACTTC. Amino acid sequence: CASSLTSGISYEQYF.

The V call is TRBV7-6, the J call TRBJ2-3, with TRBD2 matching over 7 bases. The germline gives CDR1 SGHVS, CDR2 FNYEAQ. V trimming: 6 bases; J trimming: 6 bases; junction bases outside the gene matches: 12. The CDR3 runs to 15 residues. The CDR3 region is CASRRLARIGDTQYF. The CDR3 region has the DNA TGTGCCAGCAGGCGACTAGCAAGGATCGGGGATACGCAGTATTTT.

V is TRBV19 and J is TRBJ2-1; D may be TRBD2 (6 bases). The V gene lost 1 base and the J gene lost 2 bases, with 9 bases spanning the gap. The CDR3 is 15 residues long. Germline CDR1 and CDR2: LNHDA and SQIVND (reference sequence). CDR3 sequence reads: CASSIGRVPYNEQFF. The DNA of the CDR3 is TGTGCCAGTAGTATAGGGAGGGTCCCCTACAATGAGCAGTTCTTC.

The V call is TRBV4-1, the J call TRBJ2-7, with no clear D. The CDR3 has 16 amino acids. Germline loops: CDR1 MGHRA, CDR2 YSYEKL. V was trimmed by 1 base and J by 3 bases, leaving 16 bases between them. In DNA, the CDR3 is TGCGCCAGCAGCCAAGGCCTGGGCTACATAGTCTACGAGCAGTACTTC. It is translated as CASSQGLGYIVYEQYF.

The chain couples TRBV11-2 to TRBJ2-1; D gene uncertain. V lost 1 base and J 0 bases, leaving 7 bases between the germline ends. The V gene's germline CDR1 is SGHAT and CDR2 FQNNGV. The CDR3 is made up of 15 amino acids. CDR3 sequence (DNA): TGTGCCAGCAGCTTAGCGGTCAACTCCTACAATGAGCAGTTCTTC. This translates into CASSLAVNSYNEQFF. The full variable domain, its missing parts supplied by reference TRBV11-2 and TRBJ2-1, is EAGVAQSPRYKIIEKRQSVAFWCNPISGHATLYWYQQILGQGPKLLIQFQNNGVVDDSQLPKDRFSAERLKGVDSTLKIQPAKLEDSAVYLCASSLAVNSYNEQFFGPGTRLTVL.

The chain employs TRBV2 and TRBJ2-7; TRBD1 might be the D (5 bases). Trimming left V 0 bases short and J 2 bases short, with 14 bases between. The germline V gene encodes CDR1 SNHLY and CDR2 FYNNEI. The CDR3 has 16 residues. CDR3 region: CASSEARARAPYEQYF. The CDR3 nucleotides are TGTGCCAGCAGTGAAGCCCGGGCCAGGGCACCCTACGAGCAGTACTTC.

Note on this clone: The same CDR3 can be traced to other DNA sequences in this sample. The CDR3 loop reads CASSLGTEAFF. CDR3 bases: TGTGCCAGCAGTTTAGGCACTGAAGCTTTCTTT. The chain has TRBV28 and TRBJ1-1; D call uncertain. The CDR3 loop spans 11 amino acids. Between the trimmed V and J ends, which lost 2 bases and 4 bases, there was a span of 2 bases. In germline, CDR1 is MDHEN, CDR2 SYDVKM.

The chain recombines TRBV7-2 with TRBJ1-1; D unresolved. The germline CDR1 and CDR2 sequences are SGHTA and FQGNSA. This CDR3 has 13 amino acids. The germline V and J ends were trimmed by 4 bases and 7 bases, with 13 bases remaining between them. In DNA form, the CDR3 reads TGTGCCAGCAGCTGGGCAGCCGGAGTTGAAGCTTTCTTT. It specifies CASSWAAGVEAFF. The full variable domain, completed using reference TRBV7-2 and TRBJ1-1, is GAGVSQSPSNKVTEKGKDVELRCDPISGHTALYWYRQSLGQGLEFLIYFQGNSAPDKSGLPSDRFSAERTGGSVSTLTIQRTQQEDSAVYLCASSWAAGVEAFFGQGTRLTVV.

The V and J genes are TRBV28 and TRBJ1-1; a weak D match, TRBD1 (5 bases). The germline gives CDR1 MDHEN, CDR2 SYDVKM. The CDR3 totals 15 residues. The V end lost 6 bases, the J end lost 7 bases, and 21 bases lay between the germline ends. CDR3 sequence (DNA): TGTGCCAGCAGCCCCGAAGTGACAGTAGCCGGTGAAGCTTTCTTT. Translated: CASSPEVTVAGEAFF. The variable domain in full, with the rest retrieved from reference TRBV28 and TRBJ1-1, is DVKVTQSSRYLVKRTGEKVFLECVQDMDHENMFWYRQDPGLGLRLIYFSYDVKMKEKGDIPEGYSVSREKKERFSLILESASTNQTSMYLCASSPEVTVAGEAFFGQGTRLTVV.